This record covers a single T cell receptor (beta chain). Its antigen is unknown. The data stem from a study of blood T cells in healthy people across ages. Points from the study as a whole: Underestimates were what the diversity estimates from one million T cells were considered to be.

Primers used in a second PCR of about 7 to 12 cycles were a sample-barcoded 5' primer and a J-beta primer mix. From the 5' RACE reads, TCRdb called clonotypes with MiXCR, one entry per CDR3 protein. The sample carries 1.4 million to 1.5 million distinct CDR3 sequences, around two fifths recorded once. V lost 7 bases to trimming and J lost 2 bases, with 15 bases between them. The CDR3 has 14 amino acids. Each donor gave about 9.3 milliliters of peripheral blood. The TCR sequence derives from a woman between 18 and 30 years old in good health. The sequenced sample consisted of blood. The chain has TRBV12-3 or TRBV12-4 and TRBJ2-7; no firm D call. In nucleotides, the CDR3 is TGTGCCAGCAACGGGCTATACCAGGCCTACGAGCAGTACTTC. Amino acids: CASNGLYQAYEQYF.